Described below is a single T cell receptor (beta chain) sequence and its context. The data belong to a study of CD8 T cells in Susac syndrome. CD8+ and CD4+ T cells circulating in blood were sequenced for TCR beta. Controls were healthy donors (matched for age and sex). Purification of the CD8+ and CD4+ T cells relied on negative isolation, and TEMRA cells underwent FACS enrichment. An amount of RNA that ranged from roughly 0.45 to 1 ug was reverse transcribed with random hexamers. TCRdb ran MiXCR on the immunoSEQ multiplex PCR reads and lists one entry per CDR3 protein. Of approximately 190,000 distinct CDR3 sequences detected, 80% to 95% appear once; the ten largest clones hold 0.09% to 0.12%. The origin of this receptor is a human donor in good health. The sample taken for sequencing was CD4+ T cells from PBMCs.

CDR3 in DNA: TGTGCCAGCAGCTTAGCGTTAACAGTCAATCAGCCCCAGCATTTT. It yields the protein CASSLALTVNQPQHF. This chain joins TRBV7-2 and TRBJ1-5, with D uncertain. Germline V gene lookup returns CDR1 SGHTA and CDR2 FQGNSA. The CDR3 contains 15 residues. The V and J ends lost 0 bases and 3 bases respectively, with 9 bases between them.